This T cell receptor (beta chain) is drawn from a study of OX40 agonist ivuxolimab in advanced cancers. At cycle 4 day 1, cycle 7 day 1, and baseline, blood was sampled. Assay used: immunoSEQ multiplex PCR; TCRdb lists only in-frame clones, some missing. There are about 34,000 clones in the sample; around 83% occur only once, and 2.5% to 3% lies in the top ten. CDR1 is MNHEY and CDR2 is SVGAGI in the germline V gene. V lost 7 bases, J lost 1 base, and 5 bases stayed unmatched. The CDR3 runs 15 residues. The source was CD4+ or CD8+ T cells sorted from blood, collected in a trial of the OX40 agonist ivuxolimab. The receptor was isolated from an adult with an advanced solid tumor such as melanoma, head and neck, liver or kidney cancer. The chain couples TRBV6-5 to TRBJ1-2; 11 nucleotides agree with TRBD1. CDR3 in DNA: TGTGCCAGCATTGGACAGGGGGCAGATAACTATGGCTACACCTTC. It translates to CASIGQGADNYGYTF.